This T cell receptor (beta chain) was found in a study of blood T cell repertoires in COVID-19. In the study overall: Acute and convalescent COVID-19 samples came from the United States, Italy and Spain. The analysed material was cDNA or gDNA that came from T cells, B-cell-depleted T cells, or PBMCs.

Authors' data handling: Amplifying reference gene primers gave estimates of nucleated cell counts. Data came from immunoSEQ multiplex PCR; TCRdb stores just in-frame clones and leaves some out. From that table come the V and J calls and clone size; the DNA was used to work out D and trimming. The table has fewer than 400,000 clones, about 90% seen once. The CDR3 loop spans 13 amino acids. Trimming cost V 1 base and J 2 bases, with 5 bases left between them. This clone was counted a single time. The same CDR3 is also encoded by other DNA sequences in this sample. The TCR sequence derives from a woman aged 25 to 39 who had recovered from COVID-19. Sequenced material: PBMCs or T cells enriched from blood (not recorded which). The V gene is TRBV12-3 or TRBV12-4, the J gene TRBJ1-1; D gene uncertain. CDR3 loop: CASSLGVNTEAFF. Here the CDR3 DNA reads TGTGCCAGCAGTTTAGGCGTCAACACTGAAGCTTTCTTT.